This TCR beta chain was obtained from a study of blood T cell repertoires in COVID-19. Study-level information: The study drew acute and convalescent COVID-19 samples from the United States, Italy and Spain. T cells, B-cell-depleted T cells, or PBMCs supplied cDNA or gDNA.

Unmatched junction bases numbered 2, after V lost 0 bases and J lost 5 bases. CDR3 length: 15 residues. Per germline, CDR1 SGHTA and CDR2 FQGNSA. Per the original methods: Counts of nucleated cells, estimated from reference gene primer amplification, were obtained. Libraries were prepared by immunoSEQ multiplex PCR; TCRdb keeps only in-frame clonotypes and omits some of them. V and J calls and clone size are as listed in that table; D and trimming were resolved from the DNA. Here the sample spans 200,000 to 300,000 clones, 70% to 90% being singletons. Sequenced: PBMCs or T cells enriched from blood (not recorded which). The rearrangement uses TRBV7-2 and TRBJ2-1; TRBD2 matches 9 bases. The origin of this receptor is a woman between 35 and 50 years old with acute COVID-19. CDR3: CASSLASGRNNEQFF. The CDR3 nucleotides read TGTGCCAGCAGCTTAGCTAGCGGGAGAAACAATGAGCAGTTCTTC.